A selection of T cell receptor beta chains follows, all from one sample in a study of cytomegalovirus exposure and HLA in healthy donors. The method was immunoSEQ multiplex PCR; TCRdb's version includes in-frame clones alone and lacks a portion of them. The sample records 150,000 to 200,000 clones, about 85% being singletons. Sequencing used PBMCs. The receptors were gathered from a man aged 18 to 30 in good health and CMV-seropositive. CDR3s include the opening cysteine and the closing phenylalanine or tryptophan. A D gene is named only where the DNA matches it firmly. Some rows have no size entry. The others give once, few or many, or a class for an expanded clone.

.	TRBD1	TRBV2	TRBJ1-2	TGTGCCAGTAGTGACAGGGGGCTCTATGGCTACACCTTC	CASSDRGLYGYTF
.	.	TRBV19	TRBJ1-6	TGTGCCACCGCCGGCTCCTATAATTCACCCCTCCACTTT	CATAGSYNSPLHF
.	TRBD1	TRBV5-4	TRBJ2-3	TGTGCCAGCAGCTTGGCAGGACAGGGAACAGATACGCAGTATTTT	CASSLAGQGTDTQYF
once	TRBD1	TRBV5-1	TRBJ1-2	TGCGCCAGCAGCTTGGGGACAGGGGGCGTTGGCTACACCTTC	CASSLGTGGVGYTF
.	.	TRBV5-1	TRBJ2-7	TGCGCCAGCAGCTTGGCCACTAGCCCCGAGCAGTACTTC	CASSLATSPEQYF
.	.	TRBV30	TRBJ1-1	TGTGCCTGGAGTGTAGGGGGAATTCGATCTGAAGCTTTCTTT	CAWSVGGIRSEAFF
.	TRBD2	TRBV10-3	TRBJ2-5	TGTGCCATCAGTGAGTCGCCTAGCGGGGGAGAGACCCAGTACTTC	CAISESPSGGETQYF
few	TRBD1	TRBV2	TRBJ2-3	TGTGCCTCGGCGGGACAGGGGGCCACAGATACGCAGTATTTT	CASAGQGATDTQYF
.	.	TRBV2	TRBJ2-1	TGTGCCAGCAGTGAAAGGAGCGGTTGGAATGAGCAGTTCTTC	CASSERSGWNEQFF
.	TRBD2	TRBV27	TRBJ2-2	TGTGCCAGCAGTCAACGGACTAGCGCCAGGCATGGGGAGCTGTTTTTT	CASSQRTSARHGELFF
.	TRBD2	TRBV2	TRBJ2-1	TGTGCCAGCAGTCAGACTAGCGGAAGCTACAATGAGCAGTTCTTC	CASSQTSGSYNEQFF
once	TRBD2	TRBV5-1	TRBJ2-7	TGCGCCAGCAGCTTGAATTGGGGCGGGAGGTCCAGCTCCTACGAGCAGTACTTC	CASSLNWGGRSSSYEQYF
.	.	TRBV28	TRBJ2-7	TGTGCCAGCAGTGCGACTCCCGGCCACAGGGATTTTCCTACCTACGAGCAGTACTTC	CASSATPGHRDFPTYEQYF
.	.	TRBV5-3	TRBJ1-5	TGTGCCAGAAGCCTTGTCCCCCTTCGGCCCCAGCATTTT	CARSLVPLRPQHF
.	.	TRBV28	TRBJ1-2	TGTGCCAGCAGTTTCGCGGGGTTCTATGGCTACACCTTC	CASSFAGFYGYTF
.	.	TRBV11-2	TRBJ2-3	TGTGCCAGCAGTCGAGAGGTTACGGGTCAGCCCCAGTATTTT	CASSREVTGQPQYF
.	.	TRBV27	TRBJ2-3	TGTGCCAGCACCTTCCTATTAGGTGGAGAGGCAGATACGCAGTATTTT	CASTFLLGGEADTQYF
.	TRBD2	TRBV29-1	TRBJ2-2	TGCAGCGTGTACGCGGGGACTAGCGGGAGTTGCCGGGGAGCTGTTTTT	CSVYAGTSGSCRGAVF
.	.	TRBV10-3	TRBJ1-2	TGTGCCATCAGTGTACAGGGAAGGGGCTACACCTTC	CAISVQGRGYTF
.	.	TRBV27	TRBJ1-3	TGTGCCAGAAGTTCAGTGGGGGGGCTCGTGTCTGGAAACACCATATATTTT	CARSSVGGLVSGNTIYF
.	.	TRBV5-6	TRBJ1-5	TGTGCCAGCAGCTTGGGGGCAGGGGATCAGCCCCAGCATTTT	CASSLGAGDQPQHF
.	.	TRBV5-1	TRBJ2-3	TGCGCCAGCAGCCCTGGGTCTAGCGCAGATACGCAGTATTTT	CASSPGSSADTQYF
few	.	TRBV5-1	TRBJ1-2	TGCGCCAGCAGCTTGGAGGGGTCTGGCTACACCTTC	CASSLEGSGYTF
.	TRBD1	TRBV5-8	TRBJ2-7	TGTGCCAGACCGGGACAGAACCCCTACGAGCAGTACTTC	CARPGQNPYEQYF